This T cell receptor (beta chain) was documented in a study of cytomegalovirus exposure and HLA in healthy donors. Study outcomes and limitations: Differences between HLA loci emerged in a later analysis of TCR association rates, with DRB1 most and HLA-C fewest.

Both 60 Vbeta primers and 13 Jbeta primers went into the PCR. Assay: immunoSEQ multiplex PCR; the TCRdb copy retains only in-frame clones and omits some. Of roughly 220,000 clones listed, 70% are singletons. Points on this clone: Its antigen is undetermined.

Source material: PBMCs. This TCR derives from a man in his forties in good health and CMV-seropositive.

The CDR3 spells CASSAGQGSSYEQYF. DNA for the CDR3: TGCGCCAGCAGCGCCGGACAGGGTAGCTCCTACGAGCAGTACTTC. The rearrangement links TRBV5-1 to TRBJ2-7; TRBD1 matches at 8 bases. This CDR3 comprises 15 residues. J was trimmed by 0 bases and V by 4 bases; bases with no gene match: 6. Germline CDR1 SGHRS, CDR2 YFSETQ.